The 17 T cell receptor beta chains in this list originate from one sample, sequenced in a study of T cell repertoires in cytomegalovirus infection. MiXCR, applied by TCRdb to the reads, yields one record per CDR3 protein. Of 150,000 or so distinct CDR3 sequences listed, around a quarter are singletons. The sample consisted of PBMCs. These receptors were collected from a human donor in good health (CMV status not recorded). Some clones in this sample may be carry-over from other donors' samples.

The genes are TRBV7-9 and TRBJ2-3, with 11 positions matching TRBD2. Germline loops: CDR1 SEHNR, CDR2 FQNEAQ (reference sequence). Trimming removed 5 bases from V and 1 base from J; junction bases left unmatched: 8. This CDR3 region has 17 residues. The CDR3 here is CASSEYQTSGGTDTQYF. The CDR3 region has the DNA TGTGCCAGCAGCGAATACCAGACTAGCGGGGGCACAGATACGCAGTATTTT.

This clonotype came up many times. V usage is TRBV7-2 and J usage is TRBJ1-4, with 8 bases aligning to TRBD1. This CDR3 has 17 amino acids. Germline V gene lookup returns CDR1 SGHTA and CDR2 FQGNSA. With V trimmed by 2 bases and J by 3 bases, 8 bases remained unmatched. Here the CDR3 reads CASSLTGTGAANEKLFF. CDR3 DNA sequence: TGTGCCAGCAGCTTAACTGGGACAGGAGCAGCTAATGAAAAACTGTTTTTT.

This clonotype was counted a few times. The V call is TRBV4-2, the J call TRBJ2-1; tentative D call: TRBD2 (6 bases). The germline V and J ends were trimmed by 4 bases and 4 bases, with 14 bases remaining between them. CDR1 and CDR2 (germline): LGHNA, YNFKEQ. The CDR3 is 15 amino acids. CDR3 in DNA: TGTGCCAGCAGCCTCGACCGAGCGGGTTACAATGAGCAGTTCTTC. Its translation is CASSLDRAGYNEQFF.

This rearrangement joins TRBV7-9 to TRBJ1-1, with 8 bases identical to TRBD1. There are 17 residues in the CDR3. Germline V gene lookup returns CDR1 SEHNR and CDR2 FQNEAQ (reference sequence). V lost 3 bases to trimming and J lost 5 bases; unmatched junction nucleotides: 14. The CDR3 DNA sequence: TGTGCCAGCAGCTTTTATCGTACAGGGGGAAAAGTAACTGAAGCTTTCTTT. This codes for CASSFYRTGGKVTEAFF.

The table lists this clonotype with a few counts. The gene calls are TRBV6-2 or TRBV6-3 and TRBJ2-3; tentative D call: TRBD1 (6 bases). The CDR3 is made up of 16 amino acids. Germline V gives CDR1 MNHEY, CDR2 SVGEGT. Trimming removed 5 bases at V and 5 bases at J, with 20 bases between. The chain's CDR3 is CASSAITGRGGDTQYF. CDR3 coding DNA: TGTGCCAGCAGTGCGATAACAGGGAGAGGTGGAGATACGCAGTATTTT.

This clonotype was seen only a few times. The chain employs TRBV9 and TRBJ1-1, with D tentatively TRBD1 (6 bases). The CDR3 covers 16 residues. Germline-derived CDR1 and CDR2 are SGDLS and YYNGEE. V was pared by 4 bases and J by 5 bases, with 21 bases between. The CDR3 spells CASSPQILLGGTEAFF. CDR3 coding DNA: TGTGCCAGCAGCCCCCAAATACTCCTAGGGGGGACTGAAGCTTTCTTT. The complete variable domain, with remaining parts taken from reference TRBV9 and TRBJ1-1, reads DSGVTQTPKHLITATGQRVTLRCSPRSGDLSVYWYQQSLDQGLQFLIQYYNGEERAKGNILERFSAQQFPDLHSELNLSSLELGDSALYFCASSPQILLGGTEAFFGQGTRLTVV.

This clonotype came up many times. J is TRBJ1-2 and V is TRBV28; D unresolved. V was clipped by 5 bases and J by 2 bases, with 12 bases between them. Germline CDR1 and CDR2: MDHEN and SYDVKM. This CDR3 spans 14 amino acids. The CDR3 loop is CASSVPPGNYGYTF. The CDR3 DNA reads TGTGCCAGCAGTGTTCCCCCGGGGAACTATGGCTACACCTTC.

The table lists this clonotype with many counts. This sequence joins TRBV7-6 and TRBJ2-5, with 12 positions matching TRBD2. The CDR3 runs to 16 residues. Germline assignment: CDR1 SGHVS and CDR2 FNYEAQ. V gave up 5 bases and J gave up 4 bases; unmatched junction bases: 8. Here the CDR3 reads CASSQKTSGRPETQYF. CDR3 nucleotides: TGTGCCAGCAGCCAAAAGACTAGCGGGAGACCAGAGACCCAGTACTTC. The full variable domain, its missing parts supplied by reference TRBV7-6 and TRBJ2-5, is GAGVSQSPRYKVTKRGQDVALRCDPISGHVSLYWYRQALGQGPEFLTYFNYEAQQDKSGLPNDRFSAERPEGSISTLTIQRTEQRDSAMYRCASSQKTSGRPETQYFGPGTRLLVL.

This clonotype came up a few times. The chain is built from TRBV4-3 and TRBJ2-3, with 8 bases that match TRBD2. Germline assignment: CDR1 LGHNA and CDR2 YSLEER. Losses at the gene ends were 0 bases for V and 4 bases for J; bases not matched to a gene: 6. The length of the CDR3 is 16 residues. The CDR3 DNA follows: TGCGCCAGCAGCCAAGATTTGAGCGGGAGTGCAGATACGCAGTATTTT. This gives the protein CASSQDLSGSADTQYF.

The gene calls are TRBV24-1 and TRBJ2-3, with D perhaps TRBD1 or TRBD2 (5 bases each). V was trimmed by 3 bases and J by 2 bases, leaving 11 bases between them. This CDR3 contains 15 residues. The germline gives CDR1 KGHDR, CDR2 SFDVKD. The CDR3 sequence is CATSDRGTATDTQYF. CDR3 DNA: TGTGCCACCAGTGATCGAGGGACGGCCACAGATACGCAGTATTTT.

CDR3 nucleotide sequence: TGTGCCAGCAGCGCCCTGGACAGGGTTGATGAAAAACTGTTTTTT. Its protein product is CASSALDRVDEKLFF. V gene TRBV2 combines with J gene TRBJ1-4; 8 bases agree with TRBD1. The CDR3 length is 15 residues. The trim removed 6 bases at V and 6 bases at J, leaving 9 bases unmatched. Germline CDR1 is SNHLY and CDR2 is FYNNEI.

This clonotype was recorded a few times. This rearrangement joins TRBV14 to TRBJ2-7; 7 nucleotides align to TRBD1. Germline CDR1 reads SGHDN; CDR2 reads FVKESK. J was trimmed by 3 bases and V by 1 base; bases with no gene match: 6. This CDR3 has 15 residues. DNA of the CDR3: TGTGCCAGCAGCCAAGGCCGGGACAGACTCTACGAGCAGTACTTC. This translates into CASSQGRDRLYEQYF.

The table lists this clonotype with many counts. The chain joins TRBV7-2 to TRBJ2-5; the D gene is possibly TRBD1 (7 bases). Germline CDR1 reads SGHTA; CDR2 reads FQGNSA. V gave up 5 bases and J gave up 1 base, with 11 bases separating them. The CDR3 loop spans 14 amino acids. CDR3 protein: CASSQGGPQETQYF. The CDR3 nucleotides are TGTGCCAGCAGCCAGGGGGGACCCCAAGAGACCCAGTACTTC. The full variable domain, its missing parts supplied by reference TRBV7-2 and TRBJ2-5, is GAGVSQSPSNKVTEKGKDVELRCDPISGHTALYWYRQSLGQGLEFLIYFQGNSAPDKSGLPSDRFSAERTGGSVSTLTIQRTQQEDSAVYLCASSQGGPQETQYFGPGTRLLVL.

This clonotype was recorded a few times. The V gene is TRBV28, the J gene TRBJ1-5; TRBD1 matches at 11 bases. Trimming took 6 bases from V and 3 from J; bases not matched to a gene: 4. The CDR3 runs 15 residues. The germline CDR1 and CDR2 sequences are MDHEN and SYDVKM. In DNA, the CDR3 is TGTGCCAGCAGAAAGGACAGGGGGCCCAATCAGCCCCAGCATTTT. This sequence encodes CASRKDRGPNQPQHF.

The chain links TRBV6-5 to TRBJ2-3, with D perhaps TRBD2 (7 bases). The ends were cut back, 6 bases at V and 4 bases at J, with 17 bases in the middle. The germline gives CDR1 MNHEY, CDR2 SVGAGI. The CDR3 covers 15 residues. CDR3 coding DNA: TGTGCCAGCAGCTCCCGGGGGGAGGGGGCAGATACGCAGTATTTT. This gives the protein CASSSRGEGADTQYF.

In its sample, this clonotype was seen a few times. The genes are TRBV6-7 and TRBJ1-1; 11 positions match TRBD1. TRBV6-7 carries the ORF label, with uncertain function. J gave up 0 bases and V 2 bases, and 11 bases lay outside the gene matches. This CDR3 has 19 amino acids. CDR3 nucleotides: TGTGCCAGCAGTTACAGCTCCGGGACAGGGGGACAGATGAACACTGAAGCTTTCTTT. It is translated as CASSYSSGTGGQMNTEAFF.

Notes on this clonotype: A much larger clone lies a single base off, so this may be a read error. This chain links TRBV7-8 with TRBJ2-7; 12 nucleotides match TRBD2. The CDR3 runs 19 residues. Germline values: CDR1 SGHVS, CDR2 FQNEAQ. CDR3 in amino acids: CASSLVPSGGAQTSYEQNF. The CDR3 region has the DNA TGTGCCAGCAGCTTAGTCCCTAGCGGGGGGGCCCAAACCTCCTACGAGCAGAACTTC. Filled out from reference TRBV7-8 and TRBJ2-7, the complete variable domain reads GAGVSQSPRYKVAKRGQDVALRCDPISGHVSLFWYQQALGQGPEFLTYFQNEAQLDKSGLPSDRFFAERPEGSVSTLKIQRTQQEDSAVYLCASSLVPSGGAQTSYEQNFGPGTRLTVT.